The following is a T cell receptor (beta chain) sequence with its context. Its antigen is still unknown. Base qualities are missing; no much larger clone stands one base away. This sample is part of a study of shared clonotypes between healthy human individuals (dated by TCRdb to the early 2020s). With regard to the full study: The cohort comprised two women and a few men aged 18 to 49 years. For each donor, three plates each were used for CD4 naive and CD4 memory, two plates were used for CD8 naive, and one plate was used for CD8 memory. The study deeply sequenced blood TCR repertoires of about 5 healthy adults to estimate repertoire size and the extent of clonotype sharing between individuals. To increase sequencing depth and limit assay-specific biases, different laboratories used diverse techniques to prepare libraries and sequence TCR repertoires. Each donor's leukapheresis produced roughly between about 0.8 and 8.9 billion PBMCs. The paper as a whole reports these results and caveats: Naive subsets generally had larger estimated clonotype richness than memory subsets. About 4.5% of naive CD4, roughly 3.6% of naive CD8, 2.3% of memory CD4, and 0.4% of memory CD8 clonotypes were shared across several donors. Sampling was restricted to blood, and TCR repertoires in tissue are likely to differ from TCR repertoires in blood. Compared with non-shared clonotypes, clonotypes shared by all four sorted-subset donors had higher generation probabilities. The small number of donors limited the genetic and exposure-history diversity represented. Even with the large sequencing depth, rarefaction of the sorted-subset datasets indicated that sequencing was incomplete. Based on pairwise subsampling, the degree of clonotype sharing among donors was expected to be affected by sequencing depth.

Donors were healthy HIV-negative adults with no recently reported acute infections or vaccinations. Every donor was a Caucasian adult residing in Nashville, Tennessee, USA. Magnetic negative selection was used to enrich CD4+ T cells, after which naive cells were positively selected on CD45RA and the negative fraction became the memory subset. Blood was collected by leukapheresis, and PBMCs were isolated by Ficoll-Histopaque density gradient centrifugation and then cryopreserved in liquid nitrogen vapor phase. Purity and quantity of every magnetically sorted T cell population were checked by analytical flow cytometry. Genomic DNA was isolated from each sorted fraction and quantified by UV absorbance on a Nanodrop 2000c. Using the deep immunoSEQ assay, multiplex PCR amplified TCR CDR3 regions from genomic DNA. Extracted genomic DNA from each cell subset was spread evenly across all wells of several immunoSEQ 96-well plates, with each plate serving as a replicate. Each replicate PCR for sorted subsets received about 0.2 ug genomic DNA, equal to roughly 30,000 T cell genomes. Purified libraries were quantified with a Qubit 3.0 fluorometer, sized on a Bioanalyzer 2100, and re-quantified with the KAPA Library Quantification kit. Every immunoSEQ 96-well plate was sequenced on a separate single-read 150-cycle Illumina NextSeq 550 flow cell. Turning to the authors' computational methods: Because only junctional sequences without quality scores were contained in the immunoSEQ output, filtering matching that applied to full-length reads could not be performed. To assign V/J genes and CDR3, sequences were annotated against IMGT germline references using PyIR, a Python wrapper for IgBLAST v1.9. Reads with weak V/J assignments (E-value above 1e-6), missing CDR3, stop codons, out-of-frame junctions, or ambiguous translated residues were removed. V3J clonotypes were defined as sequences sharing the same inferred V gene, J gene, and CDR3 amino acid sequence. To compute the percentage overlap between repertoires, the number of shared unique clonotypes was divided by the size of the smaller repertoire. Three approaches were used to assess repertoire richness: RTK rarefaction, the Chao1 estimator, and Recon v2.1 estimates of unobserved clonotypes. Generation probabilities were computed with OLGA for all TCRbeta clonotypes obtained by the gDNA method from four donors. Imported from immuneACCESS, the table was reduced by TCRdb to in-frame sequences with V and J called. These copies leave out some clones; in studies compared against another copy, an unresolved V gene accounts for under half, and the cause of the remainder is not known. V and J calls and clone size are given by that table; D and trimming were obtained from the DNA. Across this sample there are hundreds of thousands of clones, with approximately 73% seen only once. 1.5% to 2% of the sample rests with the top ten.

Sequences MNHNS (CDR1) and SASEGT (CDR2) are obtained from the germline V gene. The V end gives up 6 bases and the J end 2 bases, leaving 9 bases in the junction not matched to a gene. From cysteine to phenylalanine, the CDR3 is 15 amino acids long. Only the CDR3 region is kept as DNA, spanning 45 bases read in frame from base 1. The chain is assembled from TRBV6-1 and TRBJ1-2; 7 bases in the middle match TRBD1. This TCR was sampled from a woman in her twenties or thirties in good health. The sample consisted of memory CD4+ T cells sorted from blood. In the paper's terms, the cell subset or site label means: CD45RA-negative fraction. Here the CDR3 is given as CASRPDRVWNYGYTF. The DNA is TGTGCCAGCAGACCCGACAGGGTATGGAACTATGGCTACACCTTC.